This TCR beta chain was identified in a study of blood T cells in healthy people across ages. Study results and caveats: Since the PBMCs were unsorted, naive and antigen-experienced cells could not be conclusively compared.

On this clonotype: Its antigen is currently unknown.

Total RNA amounts of at least 5 micrograms were extracted per sample. Germline lookup yields CDR1 SNHLY and CDR2 FYNNEI. The CDR3 is 17 residues long. The ends lost 6 bases at V and 0 bases at J; junction bases unmatched: 9. The use of a sample-barcoded 5' primer and a J-beta primer mix characterized a second PCR of roughly 7 to 11 cycles. From the 5' RACE reads, TCRdb called clonotypes with MiXCR, one entry per CDR3 protein. Among about 580,000 distinct CDR3 sequences listed, less than 60% were seen once. The V call is TRBV2, the J call TRBJ2-1; 9 positions match TRBD2. The TCR sequence derives from a man of 80 years or more in good health. The material sequenced was blood. CDR3 in amino acids: CASSGTSLLSSYNEQFF. DNA for the CDR3: TGTGCCAGCAGCGGGACTAGCCTTCTTAGCTCCTACAATGAGCAGTTCTTC.